The source of this TCR beta chain is a study of beta chain features in type 1 diabetes. This clone came up a few times. Its antigen is still unknown. This CDR3 has 16 amino acids. Germline V gene lookup returns CDR1 SGHTA and CDR2 FQGNSA. Trimming removed 4 bases from V and 0 bases from J; junction bases left unmatched: 4. Expressed TCRB transcripts were sequenced because the entire RNA isolate underwent reverse transcription. This table comes from immunoSEQ multiplex PCR, and its TCRdb copy is limited to in-frame clones, with some not included. The sample shows some 350,000 clones, around 10% of them seen only once. Regarding the study as a whole: Across all four CD4+ subsets, people with type 1 diabetes showed modestly shorter TCRB CDR3s.

The source is a man aged 25 to 40 with type 1 diabetes. The sample comprised central memory CD4+ T cells from blood. The chain has TRBV7-2 and TRBJ1-2; 11 positions match TRBD1. The CDR3 is CASSSGQGASNYGYTF. DNA for the CDR3: TGTGCCAGCAGCTCCGGACAGGGGGCCTCTAACTATGGCTACACCTTC. The full variable domain, rest sourced from reference TRBV7-2 and TRBJ1-2, is GAGVSQSPSNKVTEKGKDVELRCDPISGHTALYWYRQSLGQGLEFLIYFQGNSAPDKSGLPSDRFSAERTGGSVSTLTIQRTQQEDSAVYLCASSSGQGASNYGYTFGSGTRLTVV.